These T cell receptor beta chains were read from a single sample in a study of breast tumors, draining lymph nodes, adjacent tissues. TCRdb passed the multiplex PCR reads through MiXCR, listing each CDR3 protein once. The data contain about 80,000 distinct CDR3 sequences, roughly a fifth of them singletons. Material: axillary lymph node tissue. Source of these receptors: a female donor with breast cancer. Some clones in this sample may be carry-over from other donors' samples. CDR3s include the opening cysteine and the closing phenylalanine or tryptophan. D genes are given only for firm matches. Size is omitted from some rows. Given values are once, few, many or a class for expanded clones.

CDR3aa	CDR3nt	d_gene	abundance	v_gene	j_gene
CASSQEAAGGYNEQFF	TGCGCCAGCAGCCAAGAAGCAGCGGGAGGATACAATGAGCAGTTCTTC	TRBD2	many	TRBV4-1	TRBJ2-1
CSARDFGTSGRGEHNEQFF	TGCAGTGCTAGAGATTTCGGGACTAGCGGGAGGGGCGAACACAATGAGCAGTTCTTC	TRBD2	many	TRBV20-1	TRBJ2-1
CASSQELARPGYTF	TGCGCCAGCAGCCAAGAACTGGCCCGTCCTGGCTACACCTTC	NA	many	TRBV4-1	TRBJ1-2
CASSQGLAGEVAETQYF	TGTGCCAGCAGCCAAGGTCTAGCGGGAGAGGTTGCGGAGACCCAGTACTTC	TRBD2	few	TRBV3-1	TRBJ2-5
CASSYSETDTQYF	TGTGCCAGCAGTTACTCCGAGACAGATACGCAGTATTTT	NA	many	TRBV6-2/TRBV6-3	TRBJ2-3
CSVPGGPSEQYF	TGCAGCGTCCCAGGAGGTCCCAGCGAGCAGTACTTC	NA	many	TRBV29-1	TRBJ2-7
CSARDRVSETQYF	TGCAGTGCTAGAGATCGGGTATCGGAGACCCAGTACTTC	NA	many	TRBV20-1	TRBJ2-5
CASSDRGEGKETQYF	TGTGCCAGCAGTGACAGGGGAGAGGGAAAAGAGACCCAGTACTTC	NA	many	TRBV6-4	TRBJ2-5
CASSGTASYGYTF	TGTGCCAGCAGTGGGACAGCCTCCTATGGCTACACCTTC	TRBD1	many	TRBV6-5	TRBJ1-2
CASSVGVGLTGELFF	TGTGCCAGCAGTGTAGGTGTAGGTTTGACCGGGGAGCTGTTTTTT	NA	many	TRBV2	TRBJ2-2
CASARQSHQPQHF	TGTGCCAGCGCTAGACAGTCGCATCAGCCCCAGCATTTT	NA	many	TRBV6-5	TRBJ1-5
CATSSEPGGAYNEQFF	TGTGCCACCAGCAGTGAACCCGGGGGCGCCTACAATGAGCAGTTCTTC	NA	NA	TRBV15	TRBJ2-1
CASSLSGSGYEQYF	TGTGCCAGCAGCCTGAGCGGGAGCGGTTACGAGCAGTACTTC	TRBD2	many	TRBV11-3	TRBJ2-7
CASSVRGDPEAFF	TGCGCCAGCAGCGTCAGGGGGGACCCTGAAGCTTTCTTT	TRBD1	NA	TRBV5-1	TRBJ1-1